This T cell receptor beta chain came from a study of T cells in Graves' hyperthyroidism and ophthalmopathy. CDR1 and CDR2 (germline): KGHDR, SFDVKD. Unmatched junction bases numbered 6, after V lost 10 bases and J lost 0 bases. This CDR3 comprises 15 residues. Amplification of TCR beta CDR3 regions used RNA as the template. RT-PCR in the first round (using the HTBI primer set) targeted the TCR CDR3. TCRdb analysed the multiplex PCR reads with MiXCR anew, one entry per CDR3 protein. This sample has about 570,000 distinct CDR3 sequences, with roughly 50% found just once. This rearrangement joins TRBV24-1 to TRBJ2-2; TRBD2 matches 8 bases. Sequenced input: peripheral blood or thyroid tissue (not recorded which). The clonotype originates from an adult woman with Graves' disease, either hyperthyroidism or ophthalmopathy (not recorded which). DNA of the CDR3: TGTGCCACGCTTAGCGGGATTGCGAACACCGGGGAGCTGTTTTTT. Protein: CATLSGIANTGELFF.